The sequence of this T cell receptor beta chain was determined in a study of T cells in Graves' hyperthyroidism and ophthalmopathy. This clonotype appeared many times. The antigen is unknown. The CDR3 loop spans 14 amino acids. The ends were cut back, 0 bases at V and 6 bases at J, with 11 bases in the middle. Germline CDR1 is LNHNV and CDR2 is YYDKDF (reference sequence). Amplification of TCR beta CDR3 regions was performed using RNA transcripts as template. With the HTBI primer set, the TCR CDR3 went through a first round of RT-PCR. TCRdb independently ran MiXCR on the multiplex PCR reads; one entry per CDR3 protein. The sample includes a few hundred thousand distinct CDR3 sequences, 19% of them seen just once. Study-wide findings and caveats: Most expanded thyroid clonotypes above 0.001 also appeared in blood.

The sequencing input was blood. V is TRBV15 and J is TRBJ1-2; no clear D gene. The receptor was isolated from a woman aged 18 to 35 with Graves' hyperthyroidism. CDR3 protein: CATSRDLVSDGYTF. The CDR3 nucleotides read TGTGCCACCAGCAGAGATCTGGTTTCGGATGGCTACACCTTC.